This T cell receptor (beta chain) originates from a study of cytomegalovirus exposure and HLA in healthy donors. Researchers ran the PCR with 60 Vbeta and 13 Jbeta primers. Profiled with immunoSEQ multiplex PCR; TCRdb holds only in-frame clones, not every one. The data show some 100,000 clones, about 70% seen once. As for this clone: Its target is unknown.

The V gene lost 1 base and the J gene lost 1 base, with 7 bases spanning the gap. Germline CDR1 LNHNV, CDR2 YYDKDF (reference sequence). CDR3 length equals 14 residues. Study-wide points: Most TCR sequences were seen very rarely across donors, but some public TCRs occurred in many. The authors confirmed in vitro that a few CMV-associated chains were specific for CMV antigens. TCR beta V- and J-gene trimming was later associated with a missense DCLRE1C variant. The classifier reportedly diagnosed cytomegalovirus status with high sensitivity and specificity.

The chain employs TRBV15 and TRBJ1-1; D not certain. This TCR was recovered from a human donor in good health. Sequenced: PBMCs. The CDR3 loop reads CATSRAVSNTEAFF. As DNA, the CDR3 is TGTGCCACCAGCAGAGCCGTATCGAACACTGAAGCTTTCTTT.